This TCR beta chain was recovered during a study of blood T cell repertoires in COVID-19. Turning to the study itself: Spain, Italy and the United States supplied samples that represented acute and convalescent COVID-19.

The CDR3 has 15 residues. CDR1 is MGHRA and CDR2 is YSYEKL in the germline V gene. Trimming stripped 1 base from V and 3 bases from J, with 9 bases between. This clone is a singleton in its sample. As originally analysed: Researchers report that nucleated cell counts were estimated from reference gene primer amplification. The data were produced by immunoSEQ multiplex PCR, yet TCRdb's version contains in-frame clones alone and is incomplete. V and J calls and clone size follow that table, whereas D and trimming were derived from the DNA. The sample holds over 75,000 clones, roughly 86% seen once. The sequence was obtained from a human donor in a cohort sampled during active COVID-19. This chain joins TRBV4-1 and TRBJ2-2; a weak D match, TRBD2 (6 bases). What was sequenced was peripheral blood. CDR3 DNA: TGCGCCAGCAGCCAAGTGACTAGGGACACCGGGGAGCTGTTTTTT. As protein: CASSQVTRDTGELFF.